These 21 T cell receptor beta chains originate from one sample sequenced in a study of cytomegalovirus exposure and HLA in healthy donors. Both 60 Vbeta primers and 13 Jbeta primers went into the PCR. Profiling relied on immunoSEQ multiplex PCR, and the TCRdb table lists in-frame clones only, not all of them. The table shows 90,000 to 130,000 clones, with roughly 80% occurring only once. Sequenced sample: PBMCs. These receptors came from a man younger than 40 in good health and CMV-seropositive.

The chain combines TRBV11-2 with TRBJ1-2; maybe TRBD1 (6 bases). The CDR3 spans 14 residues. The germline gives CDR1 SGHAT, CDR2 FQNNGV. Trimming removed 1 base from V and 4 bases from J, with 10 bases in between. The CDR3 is CASSLVAGAYGYTF. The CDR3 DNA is TGTGCCAGCAGCTTAGTTGCAGGGGCCTATGGCTACACCTTC.

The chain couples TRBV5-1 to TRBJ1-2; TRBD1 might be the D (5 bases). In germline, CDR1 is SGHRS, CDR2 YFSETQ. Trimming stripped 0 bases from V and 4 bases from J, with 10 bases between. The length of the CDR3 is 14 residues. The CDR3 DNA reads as TGCGCCAGCAGCTTGGATTCTGGGGCCTATGGCTACACCTTC. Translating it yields CASSLDSGAYGYTF.

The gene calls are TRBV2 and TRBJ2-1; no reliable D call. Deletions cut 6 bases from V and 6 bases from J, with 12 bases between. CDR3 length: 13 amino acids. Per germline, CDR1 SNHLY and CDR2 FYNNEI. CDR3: CASRESLFNEQFF. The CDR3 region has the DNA TGTGCCAGCAGAGAATCCTTATTCAATGAGCAGTTCTTC.

The CDR3 bases are TGCGCCAGCAGCTCCGGGACAGGGAGTGAAAAACTGTTTTTT. This encodes CASSSGTGSEKLFF. The chain carries TRBV5-1 and TRBJ1-4; TRBD1 aligns across 9 bases. Germline-derived CDR1 and CDR2 are SGHRS and YFSETQ. This CDR3 has 14 residues. V shed 3 bases and J 7 bases; nucleotides not matched to a gene: 4.

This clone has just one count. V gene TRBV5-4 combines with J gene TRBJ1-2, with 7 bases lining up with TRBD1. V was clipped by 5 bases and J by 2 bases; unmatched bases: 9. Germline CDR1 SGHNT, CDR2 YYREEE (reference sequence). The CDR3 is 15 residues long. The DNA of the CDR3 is TGTGCCAGCAGGACCTTAGGGGGCTCCAACTATGGCTACACCTTC. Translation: CASRTLGGSNYGYTF.

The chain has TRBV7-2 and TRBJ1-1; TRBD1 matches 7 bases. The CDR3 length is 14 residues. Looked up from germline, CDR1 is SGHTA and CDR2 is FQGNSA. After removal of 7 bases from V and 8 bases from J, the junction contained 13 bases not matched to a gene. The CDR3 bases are TGTGCCAGCAACAGGTTCGGGACAGCCTCAGAAGCTTTCTTT. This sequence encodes CASNRFGTASEAFF.

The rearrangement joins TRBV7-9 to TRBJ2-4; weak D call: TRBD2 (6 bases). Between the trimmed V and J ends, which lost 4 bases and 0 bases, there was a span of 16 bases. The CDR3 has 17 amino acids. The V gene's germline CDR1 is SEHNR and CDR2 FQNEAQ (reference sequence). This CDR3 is CASSSTRGGLAKNIQYF. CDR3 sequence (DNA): TGTGCCAGCAGCTCCACGCGGGGCGGCCTAGCCAAAAACATTCAGTACTTC.

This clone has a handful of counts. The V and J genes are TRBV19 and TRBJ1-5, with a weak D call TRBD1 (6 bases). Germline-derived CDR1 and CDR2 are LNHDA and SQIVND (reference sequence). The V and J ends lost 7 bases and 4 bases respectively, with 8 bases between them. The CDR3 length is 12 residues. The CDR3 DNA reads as TGTGCCAGTACCCAGGGGAATCAGCCCCAGCATTTT. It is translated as CASTQGNQPQHF.

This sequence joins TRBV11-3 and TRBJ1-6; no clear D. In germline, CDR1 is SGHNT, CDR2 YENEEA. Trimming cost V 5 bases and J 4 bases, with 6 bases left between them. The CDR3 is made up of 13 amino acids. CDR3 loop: CASSAQYNSPLHF. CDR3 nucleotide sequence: TGTGCCAGCAGCGCACAGTATAATTCACCCCTCCACTTT.

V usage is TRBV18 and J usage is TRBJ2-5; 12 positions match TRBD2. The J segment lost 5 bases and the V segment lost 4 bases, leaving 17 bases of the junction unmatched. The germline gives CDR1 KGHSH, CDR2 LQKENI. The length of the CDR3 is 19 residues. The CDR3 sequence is CASSRLTQKTSGSAETQYF. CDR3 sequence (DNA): TGTGCCAGCTCACGACTCACCCAAAAGACTAGCGGGAGTGCGGAGACCCAGTACTTC.

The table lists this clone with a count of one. The CDR3 DNA reads TGTGCCAGCAGCTTAGACAGTTTTAATGAAAAACTGTTTTTT. This sequence encodes CASSLDSFNEKLFF. The rearrangement joins TRBV5-4 to TRBJ1-4, with D possibly TRBD1 on 5 matching bases. Germline CDR1 is SGHNT and CDR2 is YYREEE (reference sequence). The CDR3 runs 14 residues. V dropped 2 bases and J dropped 4 bases, with 9 bases sitting between them.

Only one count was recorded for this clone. The CDR3 region is CASSERGLGYTF. In DNA, the CDR3 is TGTGCCAGCAGTGAAAGAGGGTTGGGCTACACCTTC. The V call is TRBV6-1, the J call TRBJ1-2; no firm D call. Germline CDR1 and CDR2: MNHNS and SASEGT. The CDR3 length is 12 residues. V lost 2 bases, J lost 8 bases, and 9 bases lay in between.

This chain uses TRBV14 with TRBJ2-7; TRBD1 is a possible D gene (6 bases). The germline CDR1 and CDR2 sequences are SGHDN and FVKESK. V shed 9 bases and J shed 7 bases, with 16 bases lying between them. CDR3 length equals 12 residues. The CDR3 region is CASGTPHGEQYV. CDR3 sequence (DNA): TGTGCCAGTGGGACACCGCACGGGGAGCAGTACGTC.

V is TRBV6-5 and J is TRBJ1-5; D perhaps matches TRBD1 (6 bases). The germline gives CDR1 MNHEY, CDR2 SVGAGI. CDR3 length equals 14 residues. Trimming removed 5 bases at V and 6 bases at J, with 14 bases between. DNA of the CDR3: TGTGCCAGCAGTGAACAGGGATTCGGTCAGCCCCAGCATTTT. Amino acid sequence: CASSEQGFGQPQHF.

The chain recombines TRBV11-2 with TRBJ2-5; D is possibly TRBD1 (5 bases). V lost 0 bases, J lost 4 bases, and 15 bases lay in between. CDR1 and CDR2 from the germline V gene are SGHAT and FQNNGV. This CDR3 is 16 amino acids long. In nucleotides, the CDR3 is TGTGCCAGCAGCTTAGATCATCGGCCAAGGGGAGAGACCCAGTACTTC. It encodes CASSLDHRPRGETQYF.

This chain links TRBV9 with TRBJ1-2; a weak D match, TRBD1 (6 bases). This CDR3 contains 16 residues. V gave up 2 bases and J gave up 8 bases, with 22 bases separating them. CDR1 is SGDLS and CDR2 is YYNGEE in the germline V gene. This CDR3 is CASSVGGIRGSAGYTF. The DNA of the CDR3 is TGTGCCAGCAGCGTGGGGGGGATCAGGGGAAGCGCCGGCTACACCTTC.

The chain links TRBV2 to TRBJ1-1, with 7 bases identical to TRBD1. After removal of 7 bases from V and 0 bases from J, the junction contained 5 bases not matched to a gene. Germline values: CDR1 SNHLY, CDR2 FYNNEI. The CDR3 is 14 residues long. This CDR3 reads CASTIRGLNTEAFF. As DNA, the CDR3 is TGTGCCAGCACCATCAGGGGGTTGAACACTGAAGCTTTCTTT.

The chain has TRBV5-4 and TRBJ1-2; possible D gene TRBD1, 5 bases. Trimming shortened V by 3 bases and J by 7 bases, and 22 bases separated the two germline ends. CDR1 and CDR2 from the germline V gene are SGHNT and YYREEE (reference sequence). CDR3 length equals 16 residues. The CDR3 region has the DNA TGTGCCAGCAGCTCGCCACATGGGGCCAGACCGAGTGGCTACACCTTC. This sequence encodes CASSSPHGARPSGYTF.

CDR3: CASNGQGDYEQYV. The DNA of the CDR3 is TGTGCCAGCAACGGACAGGGGGACTACGAGCAGTACGTC. The chain recombines TRBV5-6 with TRBJ2-7; 10 bases are a match to TRBD1. The CDR3 spans 13 residues. With 6 bases clipped from V and 3 bases from J, the junction kept 3 bases outside the gene matches. CDR1 is SGHDT, CDR2 YYEEEE, per germline.

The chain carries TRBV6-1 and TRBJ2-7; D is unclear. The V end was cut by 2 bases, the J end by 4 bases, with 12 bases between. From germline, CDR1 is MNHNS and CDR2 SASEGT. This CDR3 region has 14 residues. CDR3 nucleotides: TGTGCCAGCAGTGAAAACCCCCAGGTGTACGAGCAGTACTTC. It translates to CASSENPQVYEQYF.

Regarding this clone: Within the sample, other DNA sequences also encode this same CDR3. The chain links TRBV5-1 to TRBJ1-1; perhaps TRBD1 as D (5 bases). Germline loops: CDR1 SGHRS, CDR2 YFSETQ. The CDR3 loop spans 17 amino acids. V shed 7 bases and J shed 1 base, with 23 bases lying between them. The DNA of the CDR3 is TGCGCCAGCGCAAGAGTCCGGGCAACAGGATGGAACACTGAAGCTTTCTTT. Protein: CASARVRATGWNTEAFF.